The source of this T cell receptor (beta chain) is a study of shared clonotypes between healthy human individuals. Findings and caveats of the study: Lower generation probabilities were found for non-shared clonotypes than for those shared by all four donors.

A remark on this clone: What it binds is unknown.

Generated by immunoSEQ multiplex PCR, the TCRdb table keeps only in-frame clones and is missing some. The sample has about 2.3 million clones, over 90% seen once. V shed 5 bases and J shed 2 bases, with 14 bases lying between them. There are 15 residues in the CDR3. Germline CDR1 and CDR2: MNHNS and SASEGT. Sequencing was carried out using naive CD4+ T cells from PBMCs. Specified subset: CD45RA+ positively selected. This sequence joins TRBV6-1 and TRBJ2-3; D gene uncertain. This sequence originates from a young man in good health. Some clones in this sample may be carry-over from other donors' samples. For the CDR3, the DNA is TGTGCCAGCAGTACAGAGACCTCAACCACAGATACGCAGTATTTT. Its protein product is CASSTETSTTDTQYF.